This T cell receptor beta chain was identified in a study of T-cell reconstitution after alpha-beta-depleted transplantation in children. Findings and caveats of the study: Reportedly, roughly two months post-transplant, alpha-beta T cells arose from several hundred expanded graft clones. Surviving recipient T cells and thymic progenitors underlay high day-60 TCRbeta diversity in some patients.

To note about this clonotype: Its antigen is unknown.

The V gene end was trimmed by 3 bases and the J gene end by 1 base; junction bases not matched to a gene: 3. The CDR3 contains 15 residues. From germline, CDR1 is SGHTA and CDR2 FQGNSA. A library of TCRbeta sequences, prepared with unique molecular identifiers, was generated. Via MiXCR, TCRdb re-called the PCR reads, giving one row per CDR3 protein. Counted here are a few hundred thousand distinct CDR3 sequences, 9.5% to 13% occurring once; the ten biggest clones make up over 25%. This material consisted of PBMCs, taken before TCRalphabeta/CD19-depleted stem cell transplant. This chain links TRBV7-2 with TRBJ2-1, with 7 nucleotides matching TRBD2. This TCR derives from a child less than two years old with acute myeloid leukemia, due to receive a stem cell transplant. The CDR3 DNA follows: TGTGCCAGCAGCTTTGGCGGGAGATCCTACAATGAGCAGTTCTTC. It yields the protein CASSFGGRSYNEQFF.